This paragraph reports one T cell receptor (beta chain). The antigen is undetermined. Germline loops: CDR1 MNHEY, CDR2 SVGAGI. The length of the CDR3 is 14 residues. Trimming took off 6 bases at V and 4 bases at J, with 15 bases between the two ends. The protocol was immunoSEQ multiplex PCR, while the TCRdb copy is restricted to in-frame clones and leaves out a portion. Seen here are roughly 100,000 clones, 80% to 90% observed once, and the top ten hold approximately 5.7%. The data originate from a study of OX40 agonist ivuxolimab in advanced cancers. Study outcomes and limitations: Which antigen the expanded peripheral T cells recognized is unknown. Averaging showed that CD8+ T cells had more expanded clones than CD4+ did.

The material sequenced was CD4+ or CD8+ T cells sorted from blood, taken in a trial of the OX40 agonist ivuxolimab. The TCR was taken from an adult with an advanced solid tumor such as melanoma, head and neck, liver or kidney cancer. The rearrangement uses TRBV6-5 and TRBJ1-2; D remains unclear. CDR3 in amino acids: CASSRSGLFYGYTF. The CDR3 DNA reads TGTGCCAGCAGCCGAAGCGGACTGTTCTATGGCTACACCTTC.